This T cell receptor beta chain was recovered during a study of blood T cell repertoires in COVID-19. For the study at large: COVID-19 samples, acute and convalescent, were from the United States, Italy and Spain. In each case, the material was cDNA or gDNA derived from T cells, B-cell-depleted T cells, or PBMCs.

Original methodology: Researchers report that nucleated cell counts were estimated from reference gene primer amplification. Sequencing used immunoSEQ multiplex PCR; TCRdb keeps in-frame clones, though not all of them. V, J and clone size were drawn from that table, and D and trimming were deduced from the DNA. The data show some 200,000 clones, around 82% seen once. This clonotype originated in a woman in her fifties or sixties with acute or convalescent COVID-19. Sequenced input: peripheral blood.

The CDR3 here is CATSESGQYEQYF. DNA of the CDR3: TGTGCCACCAGTGAATCAGGACAGTACGAGCAGTACTTC. The V and J genes are TRBV24-1 and TRBJ2-7; D possibly corresponds to TRBD1 (6 bases). This CDR3 has 13 residues. The V and J ends lost 4 bases and 4 bases respectively, with 10 bases between them. Germline loops: CDR1 KGHDR, CDR2 SFDVKD.